This TCR beta chain was found in a study of cytomegalovirus exposure and HLA in healthy donors. Study-wide background: HLA-typed donors contributed around 88 million unique TCRs, which were held in an early data release. Study observations and caveats: Solely CMV serostatus was available to characterize immune exposure.

As to this clone: Its antigen is not identified.

Trimming pared 6 bases from V and 4 bases from J, leaving 13 bases between. Germline V lookup: CDR1 MNHNY, CDR2 SVGAGI (reference sequence). This CDR3 has 15 amino acids. The PCR was carried out with 60 Vbeta primers and 13 Jbeta primers. Profiled with immunoSEQ multiplex PCR; TCRdb holds only in-frame clones, not every one. The table shows more than 150,000 clones, with roughly three quarters occurring only once. The receptor was derived from a woman aged 25 to 39 in good health and CMV-seropositive. The chain recombines TRBV6-6 with TRBJ2-6; weak D call: TRBD1 (6 bases). The material sequenced was PBMCs. The CDR3 region is CASRITGPGANVLTF. The CDR3 nucleotides are TGTGCCAGCAGAATAACAGGGCCAGGGGCCAACGTCCTGACTTTC.